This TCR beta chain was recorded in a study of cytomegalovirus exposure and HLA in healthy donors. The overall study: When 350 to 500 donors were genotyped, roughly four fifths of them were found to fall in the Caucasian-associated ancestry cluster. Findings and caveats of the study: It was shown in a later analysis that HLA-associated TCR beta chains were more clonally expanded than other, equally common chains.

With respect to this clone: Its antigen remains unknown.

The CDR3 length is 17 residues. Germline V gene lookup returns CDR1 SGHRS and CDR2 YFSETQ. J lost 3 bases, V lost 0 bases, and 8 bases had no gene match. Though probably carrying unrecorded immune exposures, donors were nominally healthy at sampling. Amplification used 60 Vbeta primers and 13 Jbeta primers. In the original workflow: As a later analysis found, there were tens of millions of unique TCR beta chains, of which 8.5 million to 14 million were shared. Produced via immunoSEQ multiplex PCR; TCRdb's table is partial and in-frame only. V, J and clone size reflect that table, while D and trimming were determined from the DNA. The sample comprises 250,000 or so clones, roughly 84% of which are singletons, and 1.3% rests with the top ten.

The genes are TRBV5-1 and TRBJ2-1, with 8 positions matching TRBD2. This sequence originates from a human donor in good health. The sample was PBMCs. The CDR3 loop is CASSLGMPGLGYNEQFF. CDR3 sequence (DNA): TGCGCCAGCAGCTTGGGGATGCCGGGACTAGGCTACAATGAGCAGTTCTTC.